These 19 T cell receptor beta chains originate from one sample sequenced in a study of blood T cells in healthy people across ages. Next came a second PCR, run for about 7 to 11 cycles, which used a sample-barcoded 5' primer along with a J-beta primer mix. TCRdb re-derived calls from the 5' RACE reads in MiXCR, one entry per CDR3 protein. Among over 600,000 distinct CDR3 sequences listed, more than 50% were seen once. Sequences were obtained from blood. The receptors shown here come from a man in his forties or fifties in good health.

V usage is TRBV25-1 and J usage is TRBJ2-7; 10 bases line up with TRBD2. The CDR3 runs 16 residues. The junction had 7 bases not matched to a gene; V was cut back by 2 bases and J by 3 bases. The germline V gene encodes CDR1 MGHDK and CDR2 SYGVNS. The CDR3 protein is CASSETPLAGVYEQYF. The CDR3 DNA reads as TGTGCCAGCAGTGAAACTCCCCTAGCGGGAGTCTACGAGCAGTACTTC.

The chain couples TRBV28 to TRBJ1-5; unclear D gene. The germline V gene has CDR1 MDHEN and CDR2 SYDVKM. The CDR3 runs 14 residues. The V gene lost 3 bases and the J gene lost 7 bases, with 13 bases spanning the gap. CDR3 sequence: CASSFESGIQPQHF. CDR3 nucleotides: TGTGCCAGCAGTTTTGAGTCGGGAATCCAGCCCCAGCATTTT.

As concerns this clonotype: A much larger clone differs by one base, so this may be a read error. The chain employs TRBV7-9 and TRBJ2-7; 7 bases match TRBD1. V was pared by 5 bases and J by 1 base, with 2 bases of the junction left unmatched. Per germline, CDR1 SEHNR and CDR2 FQNEAQ (reference sequence). The length of the CDR3 is 13 residues. The CDR3 DNA reads TGTGCCAGCAGCATGGACAGGTCCTACGAGCAGTACTTC. It specifies CASSMDRSYEQYF.

The gene calls are TRBV30 and TRBJ2-3; TRBD1 aligns across 8 bases. The J segment lost 3 bases and the V segment lost 1 base, leaving 3 bases of the junction unmatched. Germline V lookup: CDR1 GTSNPN, CDR2 SVGIG (reference sequence). This CDR3 is 14 amino acids long. The CDR3 loop reads CAWSDGQGTDTQYF. CDR3 DNA sequence: TGTGCCTGGAGTGATGGACAGGGAACAGATACGCAGTATTTT. Full variable domain (rest looked up from reference TRBV30 and TRBJ2-3): SQTIHQWPATLVQPVGSPLSLECTVEGTSNPNLYWYRQAAGRGLQLLFYSVGIGQISSEVPQNLSASRPQDRQFILSSKKLLLSDSGFYLCAWSDGQGTDTQYFGPGTRLTVL.

Concerning this clonotype: Being one base from a much bigger clone, this may be a read error. This sequence joins TRBV2 and TRBJ2-3; no reliable D call. Looked up from germline, CDR1 is SNHLY and CDR2 is FYNNEI. V was shortened by 7 bases and J by 2 bases, with 4 bases between the two germline ends. CDR3 size: 11 residues. The CDR3 spells CASKITDTQYF. The CDR3 bases are TGTGCCAGCAAGATCACAGATACGCAGTATTTT. The complete variable domain, with remaining parts taken from reference TRBV2 and TRBJ2-3, reads EPEVTQTPSHQVTQMGQEVILRCVPISNHLYFYWYRQILGQKVEFLVSFYNNEISEKSEIFDDQFSVERPDGSNFTLKIRSTKLEDSAMYFCASKITDTQYFGPGTRLTVL.

The CDR3 protein is CASSLSQFQETQYF. In DNA form, the CDR3 reads TGTGCCAGCAGCCTCTCCCAGTTCCAAGAGACCCAGTACTTC. The V gene is TRBV7-3, the J gene TRBJ2-5; D ambiguous. The germline V gene encodes CDR1 SGHTA and CDR2 FQGTGA. V was trimmed by 5 bases and J by 1 base, leaving 11 bases between them. The CDR3 is made up of 14 amino acids.

This clonotype was seen only a few times. The V call is TRBV6-2 or TRBV6-3, the J call TRBJ1-5, with D perhaps matching TRBD1 (6 bases). V was clipped by 5 bases and J by 7 bases, with 18 bases between them. CDR1 and CDR2 (germline): MNHEY, SVGEGT. The CDR3 length is 15 residues. DNA for the CDR3: TGTGCCAGCAGTGGCTCGGGGGGCGTTGGGCAGCCCCAGCATTTT. As protein: CASSGSGGVGQPQHF.

The V and J genes are TRBV29-1 and TRBJ1-3; no clear D. CDR1 and CDR2 from the germline V gene are SQVTM and ANQGSEA. This CDR3 comprises 13 residues. V lost 1 base and J 0 bases, leaving 4 bases between the germline ends. CDR3 protein: CSVEGVSGNTIYF. CDR3 DNA sequence: TGCAGCGTTGAAGGGGTCTCTGGAAACACCATATATTTT.

The CDR3 sequence: CASSEERVAGGAEQFF. The CDR3 coding sequence is TGTGCCAGCAGTGAAGAGAGGGTAGCGGGAGGGGCTGAGCAGTTCTTC. This chain joins TRBV2 and TRBJ2-1; 11 positions match TRBD2. The CDR3 runs 16 residues. CDR1 and CDR2 (germline): SNHLY, FYNNEI. V lost 1 base, J lost 9 bases, and 8 bases stayed unmatched.

This clonotype occurred a few times. The chain uses TRBV10-3 and TRBJ2-3; D not certain. The CDR3 consists of 15 residues. Trimming cost V 2 bases and J 3 bases, with 12 bases left between them. Germline CDR1 is ENHRY and CDR2 is SYGVKD. As DNA, the CDR3 is TGTGCCATCAGTGAGGACGGGCTGAGAACAGATACGCAGTATTTT. As protein: CAISEDGLRTDTQYF.

This clonotype showed up just a few times. The J gene is TRBJ2-4, the V gene TRBV5-1, with TRBD1 matching over 8 bases. The CDR3 runs to 15 residues. Germline values: CDR1 SGHRS, CDR2 YFSETQ. After removal of 2 bases from V and 8 bases from J, the junction contained 9 bases not matched to a gene. CDR3 protein: CASSLEGQGLDIQYF. The CDR3 DNA follows: TGCGCCAGCAGCTTAGAAGGACAGGGTCTGGACATTCAGTACTTC.

The chain couples TRBV29-1 to TRBJ1-2, with D maybe TRBD1 (5 bases). The length of the CDR3 is 15 residues. The V gene's germline CDR1 is SQVTM and CDR2 ANQGSEA. V was shortened by 0 bases and J by 6 bases, with 17 bases between the two germline ends. The CDR3 sequence: CSVEDPGSGTNGYTF. CDR3 in DNA: TGCAGCGTTGAAGATCCCGGGTCGGGGACCAATGGCTACACCTTC.

The chain employs TRBV20-1 and TRBJ2-7, with a possible D match to TRBD1 (6 bases). The CDR3 is 12 amino acids. CDR1 and CDR2 from the germline V gene are DFQATT and SNEGSKA (reference sequence). V shed 2 bases and J shed 10 bases, with 15 bases lying between them. CDR3 protein: CSARTTGLAQYF. The CDR3 DNA reads as TGCAGTGCTAGAACTACAGGGCTTGCACAGTACTTC.

V and J are TRBV30 and TRBJ2-4; 12 bases are shared with TRBD1. The end of the DNA is better explained by TRBJ2-5, so the J call may be wrong. There are 15 residues in the CDR3. The germline CDR1 and CDR2 sequences are GTSNPN and SVGIG (reference sequence). CDR3 in DNA: TGTGCCTGGAGTGTCACCGGGACAGGGGGCGAGACCCAGTACTTC. It translates to CAWSVTGTGGETQYF.

V gene TRBV7-9 combines with J gene TRBJ2-5; possible D gene TRBD2, 7 bases. V was cut by 5 bases and J by 2 bases, with 18 bases left in between. Germline assignment: CDR1 SEHNR and CDR2 FQNEAQ (reference sequence). CDR3 length: 16 residues. Here the CDR3 DNA reads TGTGCCAGCAGCGCCGGAGGGGGGGGGTTACAAGAGACCCAGTACTTC. It is translated as CASSAGGGGLQETQYF.

This clonotype was observed a handful of times. This sequence joins TRBV5-1 and TRBJ2-2; 8 nucleotides agree with TRBD1. The CDR3 consists of 16 residues. J gave up 5 bases and V 5 bases, and 11 bases lay outside the gene matches. Per germline, CDR1 SGHRS and CDR2 YFSETQ. CDR3 coding DNA: TGCGCCAGCAGAAATATGGACAGGGCGAGTACCGGGGAGCTGTTTTTT. Encoded protein: CASRNMDRASTGELFF.

The chain joins TRBV7-6 to TRBJ2-5, with unresolved D. The V end was cut by 3 bases, the J end by 2 bases, with 10 bases between. Germline V gives CDR1 SGHVS, CDR2 FNYEAQ. The CDR3 is 14 residues long. The CDR3 DNA follows: TGTGCCAGCAGCTTGGGGTATAATCAAGAGACCCAGTACTTC. It is translated as CASSLGYNQETQYF.

V and J are TRBV6-2 or TRBV6-3 and TRBJ2-3, with 14 bases lining up with TRBD2. CDR1 is MNHEY, CDR2 SVGEGT, per germline. J lost 0 bases, V lost 8 bases, and 10 bases had no gene match. The CDR3 is 18 residues long. The CDR3 bases are TGTGCCAGCGGACCGGGACTAGCGGGGGAGATTAGCACAGATACGCAGTATTTT. Translation: CASGPGLAGEISTDTQYF.

The rearrangement joins TRBV29-1 to TRBJ1-2, with TRBD1 identical over 7 bases. Germline values: CDR1 SQVTM, CDR2 ANQGSEA. The CDR3 extends over 13 amino acids. V was pared by 8 bases and J by 8 bases, with 14 bases of the junction left unmatched. Here the CDR3 reads CSSQGGGSSGYTF. In nucleotides, the CDR3 is TGCAGCTCCCAGGGGGGGGGCTCTTCAGGCTACACCTTC.